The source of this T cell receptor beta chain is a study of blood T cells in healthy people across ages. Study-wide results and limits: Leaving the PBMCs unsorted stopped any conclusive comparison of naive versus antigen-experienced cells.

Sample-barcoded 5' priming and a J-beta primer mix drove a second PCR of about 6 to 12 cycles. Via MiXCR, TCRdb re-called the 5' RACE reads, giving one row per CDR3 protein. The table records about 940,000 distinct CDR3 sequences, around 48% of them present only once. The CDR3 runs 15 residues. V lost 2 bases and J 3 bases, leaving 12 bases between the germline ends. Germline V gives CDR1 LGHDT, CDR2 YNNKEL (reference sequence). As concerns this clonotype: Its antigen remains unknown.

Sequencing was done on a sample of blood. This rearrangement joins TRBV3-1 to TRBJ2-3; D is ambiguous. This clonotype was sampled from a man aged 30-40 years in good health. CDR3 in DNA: TGTGCCAGCAGCCAAAACTCAGTTTGTACAGATACGCAGTATTTT. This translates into CASSQNSVCTDTQYF.